Below, 19 T cell receptor beta chains from the same sample are listed, as sequenced in a study of patients and donors after allogeneic stem cell transplantation. MiXCR was run by TCRdb on the RT-PCR reads, yielding one entry per CDR3 protein. Found here are 150,000 to 200,000 distinct CDR3 sequences, 25% to 35% of them singletons; the top ten hold around 3%. The sample taken for sequencing was blood, either unsorted or a sorted T cell fraction (not recorded which). Receptor source: a human donor who was either an allogeneic HSCT recipient or a stem cell or donor lymphocyte infusion donor (not recorded which). It is not recorded whose cells these are; they may come from a transplant donor.

This clonotype was counted only a few times. This chain links TRBV12-3 or TRBV12-4 with TRBJ1-2, with 7 bases that match TRBD1. The CDR3 runs to 14 residues. Germline trimming cut 4 bases from V and 7 bases from J; bases unmatched to any gene: 9. CDR3 nucleotide sequence: TGTGCCAGCAGTTCTTGGACAGGATCGGCTGGCTACACCTTC. As protein: CASSSWTGSAGYTF.

This rearrangement joins TRBV24-1 to TRBJ2-1; 9 bases are shared with TRBD1. The V segment lost 3 bases and the J segment 0 bases; nucleotides outside the gene matches: 5. This CDR3 has 17 amino acids. CDR1 and CDR2 (germline): KGHDR, SFDVKD. The CDR3 coding sequence is TGTGCCACCAGTGATCCCACGGACAGGGGCTCCTACAATGAGCAGTTCTTC. As protein: CATSDPTDRGSYNEQFF.

V and J are TRBV5-1 and TRBJ2-1; D gene uncertain. The CDR3 runs to 13 residues. Trimming left V 0 bases short and J 9 bases short, with 10 bases between. Per germline, CDR1 SGHRS and CDR2 YFSETQ. CDR3 sequence: CASSLALKAEQFF. CDR3 in DNA: TGCGCCAGCAGCTTGGCCCTGAAGGCTGAGCAGTTCTTC.

The chain uses TRBV7-2 and TRBJ1-2; possibly TRBD1 for D (6 bases). V gave up 1 base and J gave up 4 bases, with 13 bases separating them. There are 15 residues in the CDR3. In germline, CDR1 is SGHTA, CDR2 FQGNSA. Here the CDR3 reads CASSLDDRGLYGYTF. In DNA form, the CDR3 reads TGTGCCAGCAGCTTAGATGATCGGGGGCTCTATGGCTACACCTTC.

This clonotype was found a few times. This rearrangement joins TRBV7-9 to TRBJ2-7; D remains ambiguous. Trimming shortened V by 2 bases and J by 4 bases, and 12 bases separated the two germline ends. Germline V gene data show CDR1 as SEHNR and CDR2 as FQNEAQ (reference sequence). The CDR3 has 14 residues. The CDR3 sequence: CASSLYDGSYEQYF. DNA for the CDR3: TGTGCCAGCAGCTTATACGACGGCTCTTACGAGCAGTACTTC.

This chain uses TRBV11-2 with TRBJ2-2; D is uncertain. The V end lost 1 base, the J end lost 4 bases, and 4 bases lay between the germline ends. The length of the CDR3 is 13 residues. CDR1 SGHAT and CDR2 FQNNGV come from the germline V gene. The CDR3 loop reads CASSLGPTGELFF. In DNA form, the CDR3 reads TGTGCCAGCAGCTTAGGTCCCACCGGGGAGCTGTTTTTT.

The CDR3 sequence: CASSPSGRASETQYF. The CDR3 DNA follows: TGCGCCAGCAGCCCTAGCGGGAGAGCGTCCGAGACCCAGTACTTC. The genes are TRBV4-3 and TRBJ2-5; 10 bases are a match to TRBD2. V lost 4 bases and J lost 5; bases outside the gene matches: 7. Looked up from germline, CDR1 is LGHNA and CDR2 is YSLEER. The CDR3 has 15 amino acids.

This clonotype was detected only a few times. This chain links TRBV24-1 with TRBJ1-4; weak D call: TRBD1 (5 bases). The CDR3 runs to 14 residues. The germline V gene has CDR1 KGHDR and CDR2 SFDVKD. Trimming took off 9 bases at V and 7 bases at J, with 17 bases between the two ends. The CDR3 nucleotides read TGTGCCACCGGAGCGGCAGGGCAAGGTGAAAAACTGTTTTTT. This codes for CATGAAGQGEKLFF.

V and J are TRBV29-1 and TRBJ2-5; possibly TRBD1 or TRBD2 for D (5 bases each). Between the trimmed V and J ends, which lost 3 bases and 2 bases, there was a span of 7 bases. There are 12 residues in the CDR3. CDR1 is SQVTM, CDR2 ANQGSEA, per germline. This CDR3 reads CSVDREQETQYF. The CDR3 DNA reads TGCAGCGTTGACAGGGAGCAAGAGACCCAGTACTTC. Together with reference TRBV29-1 and TRBJ2-5, the CDR3 gives the full variable domain: SAVISQKPSRDICQRGTSLTIQCQVDSQVTMMFWYRQQPGQSLTLIATANQGSEATYESGFVIDKFPISRPNLTFSTLTVSNMSPEDSSIYLCSVDREQETQYFGPGTRLLVL.

The V call is TRBV12-3 or TRBV12-4, the J call TRBJ2-7; D is uncertain. The CDR3 loop spans 14 amino acids. Trimming cost V 4 bases and J 2 bases, with 12 bases left between them. The CDR3, as DNA: TGTGCCAGCAGTTGGACCGACCAGGCCTACGAGCAGTACTTC. It yields the protein CASSWTDQAYEQYF.

This clonotype showed up just a few times. This chain uses TRBV5-1 with TRBJ1-2, with a weak D call TRBD1 (5 bases). Trimming pared 2 bases from V and 2 bases from J, leaving 7 bases between. Looked up from germline, CDR1 is SGHRS and CDR2 is YFSETQ. This CDR3 has 13 residues. The chain's CDR3 is CASSLQANYGYTF. CDR3 sequence (DNA): TGCGCCAGCAGCTTACAGGCGAACTATGGCTACACCTTC.

This clonotype showed up just a few times. This rearrangement joins TRBV29-1 to TRBJ1-2, with D maybe TRBD1 (5 bases). Germline V gives CDR1 SQVTM, CDR2 ANQGSEA. The V end lost 4 bases, the J end lost 4 bases, and 13 bases lay between the germline ends. CDR3 length: 13 residues. The CDR3 loop reads CSVGPRGTYGYTF. CDR3 sequence (DNA): TGCAGCGTTGGCCCCCGGGGCACCTATGGCTACACCTTC.

A few counts support this clonotype. The chain recombines TRBV10-3 with TRBJ2-7; TRBD2 aligns across 7 bases. The CDR3 runs to 14 residues. The ends lost 7 bases at V and 3 bases at J; junction bases unmatched: 9. Germline assignment: CDR1 ENHRY and CDR2 SYGVKD. The CDR3 sequence: CAINPGRGNYEQYF. The CDR3 DNA reads TGTGCCATCAACCCGGGGAGGGGAAACTACGAGCAGTACTTC.

This clonotype has only a few counts. The CDR3 nucleotides are TGTGCCAGCTCACCACCACTCGGGCAGGATAACTATGGCTACACCTTC. Translation gives CASSPPLGQDNYGYTF. The rearrangement joins TRBV18 to TRBJ1-2; D remains unclear. Germline CDR1 KGHSH, CDR2 LQKENI. Between the trimmed V and J ends, which lost 0 bases and 1 base, there was a span of 12 bases. The length of the CDR3 is 16 residues. Supplemented by reference TRBV18 and TRBJ1-2, the full variable domain reads NAGVMQNPRHLVRRRGQEARLRCSPMKGHSHVYWYRQLPEEGLKFMVYLQKENIIDESGMPKERFSAEFPKEGPSILRIQQVVRGDSAAYFCASSPPLGQDNYGYTFGSGTRLTVV.

In its sample, this clonotype was seen many times. For the CDR3, the DNA is TGTGCCAGCAGTTTACGGGCCAGGGGAGGGGGCTACACCTTC. Its translation: CASSLRARGGGYTF. The V call is TRBV12-3 or TRBV12-4, the J call TRBJ1-2, with TRBD1 as a possible D gene (6 bases). V dropped 2 bases and J dropped 8 bases, with 15 bases sitting between them. The CDR3 has 14 amino acids.

This rearrangement joins TRBV6-5 to TRBJ2-5; TRBD2 is a possible D gene (6 bases). The V end was cut by 7 bases, the J end by 4 bases, with 16 bases between. Germline-derived CDR1 and CDR2 are MNHEY and SVGAGI. The CDR3 length is 14 residues. CDR3 bases: TGTGCCAGCAATAGCGGACTGGAGGGAGAGACCCAGTACTTC. Its protein product is CASNSGLEGETQYF.

This clonotype was counted ten times or more. Here the CDR3 DNA reads TGCGCCAGCAGCTTGGTGGGACAGGGCGACGGCTACACCTTC. It specifies CASSLVGQGDGYTF. The chain carries TRBV5-1 and TRBJ1-2, with 9 bases lining up with TRBD1. With 0 bases clipped from V and 8 bases from J, the junction kept 5 bases outside the gene matches. The CDR3 sequence is 14 residues long. Per germline, CDR1 SGHRS and CDR2 YFSETQ. Full variable domain (outside the CDR3, taken from reference TRBV5-1 and TRBJ1-2): KAGVTQTPRYLIKTRGQQVTLSCSPISGHRSVSWYQQTPGQGLQFLFEYFSETQRNKGNFPGRFSGRQFSNSRSEMNVSTLELGDSALYLCASSLVGQGDGYTFGSGTRLTVV.

There are many counts of this clonotype. The V call is TRBV9, the J call TRBJ1-1; 8 nucleotides line up with TRBD1. The CDR3 has 16 amino acids. CDR1 is SGDLS and CDR2 is YYNGEE in the germline V gene. J lost 4 bases, V lost 1 base, and 9 bases had no gene match. The DNA of the CDR3 is TGTGCCAGCAGCGTAAGGAAGGACAGGGCGGGCACTGAAGCTTTCTTT. Its translation is CASSVRKDRAGTEAFF.

V gene TRBV9 combines with J gene TRBJ2-5; 7 nucleotides agree with TRBD2. This CDR3 is 14 amino acids long. J lost 5 bases, V lost 0 bases, and 4 bases had no gene match. Germline-derived CDR1 and CDR2 are SGDLS and YYNGEE. The CDR3 spells CASSVAAGRETQYF. CDR3 bases: TGTGCCAGCAGCGTAGCAGCGGGAAGGGAGACCCAGTACTTC.